These 21 T cell receptor beta chains share one sample of origin, sequenced in a study of shared clonotypes between healthy human individuals. The assay was immunoSEQ multiplex PCR, and TCRdb's table has in-frame clones only and misses some. There are millions of clones in the sample; around 95% occur only once, and approximately 0.13% lies in the top ten. The specimen sequenced was naive CD4+ T cells sorted from blood. Subset here: CD45RA+ positively selected. The receptors were sampled from a man between 18 and 35 years old in good health.

This clone was observed once. A read error may explain this, as a much larger clone is one base away. The rearrangement uses TRBV6-6 and TRBJ2-7; 11 nucleotides agree with TRBD2. V dropped 6 bases and J dropped 2; count of bases not matched to a gene: 3. Germline V lookup: CDR1 MNHNY, CDR2 SVGAGI (reference sequence). This CDR3 has 14 amino acids. This CDR3 reads CASRSTSGAYEQYF. The DNA of the CDR3 is TGTGCCAGCAGGTCGACTAGCGGGGCCTACGAGCAGTACTTC.

This clone appeared a single time. The chain employs TRBV19 and TRBJ2-6; TRBD1 might be the D (5 bases). CDR1 is LNHDA and CDR2 is SQIVND in the germline V gene (reference sequence). V dropped 3 bases and J dropped 3 bases, with 12 bases sitting between them. The CDR3 extends over 16 amino acids. The CDR3 reads CASSILRVGGANVLTF. The CDR3 region has the DNA TGTGCCAGTAGTATCCTCAGGGTCGGTGGGGCCAACGTCCTGACTTTC.

The chain uses TRBV19 and TRBJ1-2; D might be TRBD1 (5 bases). V was cut by 7 bases and J by 4 bases, with 19 bases left in between. The V gene's germline CDR1 is LNHDA and CDR2 SQIVND (reference sequence). This CDR3 contains 15 residues. In nucleotides, the CDR3 is TGTGCCAGTACCCCCTCTGGCAGGGCCTCCTATGGCTACACCTTC. It specifies CASTPSGRASYGYTF.

This sequence joins TRBV29-1 and TRBJ2-7, with no clear D. Germline V gene data show CDR1 as SQVTM and CDR2 as ANQGSEA. This CDR3 region has 13 residues. V dropped 5 bases and J dropped 6 bases, with 17 bases sitting between them. For the CDR3, the DNA is TGCAGCGTTCGGCCACAGACCCTCAGCGAGCAGTACTTC. Protein product: CSVRPQTLSEQYF.

CDR3 DNA sequence: TGTGCCAGCAGCATGGACACCGGGCCCTACGAGCAGTACTTC. Amino acids: CASSMDTGPYEQYF. The chain joins TRBV11-2 to TRBJ2-7, with D tentatively TRBD1 (5 bases). Germline V gene data show CDR1 as SGHAT and CDR2 as FQNNGV. The CDR3 length is 14 residues. Trimming pared 5 bases from V and 2 bases from J, leaving 13 bases between.

The chain couples TRBV6-6 to TRBJ2-2, with D possibly TRBD1 on 5 matching bases. CDR3 length: 12 amino acids. Germline-derived CDR1 and CDR2 are MNHNY and SVGAGI (reference sequence). The V end was cut by 5 bases, the J end by 6 bases, with 7 bases between. The CDR3, as DNA: TGTGCCAGCAGTACAGGTTCCGGGGAGCTGTTTTTT. Translated, it gives CASSTGSGELFF.

This chain joins TRBV5-4 and TRBJ2-7, with D hard to call. Trimming removed 1 base from V and 5 bases from J, with 13 bases in between. Looked up from germline, CDR1 is SGHNT and CDR2 is YYREEE (reference sequence). This CDR3 spans 14 amino acids. CDR3 nucleotide sequence: TGTGCCAGCAGCTTGTCGAGCTCCAGGAACGAGCAGTACTTC. It codes for CASSLSSSRNEQYF.

V is TRBV7-9 and J is TRBJ1-4; perhaps TRBD1 as D (6 bases). V lost 2 bases to trimming and J lost 5 bases, with 18 bases between them. This CDR3 is 17 amino acids long. Germline assignment: CDR1 SEHNR and CDR2 FQNEAQ (reference sequence). DNA for the CDR3: TGTGCCAGCAGCTTACGGGGTCCCACAGGGAAAAATGAAAAACTGTTTTTT. Its translation: CASSLRGPTGKNEKLFF.

The chain uses TRBV7-6 and TRBJ2-3, with D hard to call. Germline assignment: CDR1 SGHVS and CDR2 FNYEAQ. The CDR3 runs 14 residues. V lost 1 base and J lost 6, with 11 bases in between. The CDR3 protein is CASSLDPRPDTQYF. Written as DNA, the CDR3 is TGTGCCAGCAGCTTAGACCCAAGGCCCGATACGCAGTATTTT.

CDR3 DNA sequence: TGTGCCAGCAGTTTCCCCAAGGAAAACATTCAGTACTTC. Its protein product is CASSFPKENIQYF. V gene TRBV28 combines with J gene TRBJ2-4; the D is unclear. Trimming pared 3 bases from V and 5 bases from J, leaving 8 bases between. Looked up from germline, CDR1 is MDHEN and CDR2 is SYDVKM. The CDR3 length is 13 residues.

The V gene is TRBV4-1, the J gene TRBJ2-5; D is tentatively TRBD1 or TRBD2 (5 bases each). In germline, CDR1 is MGHRA, CDR2 YSYEKL. Deletions cut 1 base from V and 6 bases from J, with 12 bases between. The CDR3 contains 14 residues. The CDR3 DNA reads TGCGCCAGCAGCCAAGCCCCTGAGGGGAAGACCCAGTACTTC. Protein: CASSQAPEGKTQYF.

The rearrangement links TRBV5-1 to TRBJ2-7, with 11 bases fitting TRBD1. The CDR3 runs to 20 residues. CDR1 and CDR2 (germline): SGHRS, YFSETQ. J gave up 6 bases and V 4 bases, and 24 bases lay outside the gene matches. CDR3 sequence: CASSRTGGGGSGPGGAEQYF. As DNA, the CDR3 is TGCGCCAGCAGCCGGACAGGGGGCGGTGGTAGCGGTCCCGGAGGGGCCGAGCAGTACTTC.

The chain carries TRBV14 and TRBJ1-1; TRBD1 is a possible D gene (6 bases). Per the germline V gene, CDR1 is SGHDN and CDR2 is FVKESK. V lost 0 bases and J 8 bases, leaving 16 bases between the germline ends. This CDR3 contains 15 residues. CDR3 sequence: CASSQDHGAGTEAFF. The CDR3 DNA reads as TGTGCCAGCAGCCAAGATCACGGGGCCGGGACAGAAGCTTTCTTT.

This chain links TRBV5-1 with TRBJ1-1, with D uncertain. CDR3 length: 15 amino acids. V gave up 3 bases and J gave up 1 base, with 13 bases separating them. Germline loops: CDR1 SGHRS, CDR2 YFSETQ. In nucleotides, the CDR3 is TGCGCCAGCAGCTCCGTTCTGTCGGCGAACACTGAAGCTTTCTTT. Amino acids: CASSSVLSANTEAFF.

The genes are TRBV5-1 and TRBJ1-1, with D maybe TRBD1 (5 bases). The V and J ends lost 0 bases and 0 bases respectively, with 12 bases between them. Germline assignment: CDR1 SGHRS and CDR2 YFSETQ. The CDR3 has 16 residues. CDR3 sequence: CASSLDPGLMNTEAFF. As DNA, the CDR3 is TGCGCCAGCAGCTTGGATCCAGGGCTCATGAACACTGAAGCTTTCTTT.

This rearrangement joins TRBV1 to TRBJ2-3. TRBV1 is assigned pseudogene status. The length of the CDR3 is 16 residues. The CDR3 bases are TGCACCAGCAGCCACCCCGTGTCTATAGGAACAGATACGCAGTATTTT. This translates into CTSSHPVSIGTDTQYF.

V and J are TRBV5-6 and TRBJ2-3; 9 bases align to TRBD1. Germline CDR1 SGHDT, CDR2 YYEEEE. This CDR3 region has 15 residues. The ends lost 2 bases at V and 6 bases at J; junction bases unmatched: 7. CDR3 sequence: CASSLRDRGSDTQYF. The CDR3 nucleotides are TGTGCCAGCAGCTTACGTGACAGGGGGTCCGATACGCAGTATTTT.

V gene TRBV9 combines with J gene TRBJ2-1; D not certain. Per germline, CDR1 SGDLS and CDR2 YYNGEE. This CDR3 is 13 amino acids long. The germline V and J ends were trimmed by 4 bases and 1 base, with 6 bases remaining between them. CDR3 sequence: CASSTVSYNEQFF. CDR3 bases: TGTGCCAGCAGCACGGTTTCCTACAATGAGCAGTTCTTC.

This chain joins TRBV25-1 and TRBJ1-6; the D is unclear. The CDR3 is 15 residues long. Deletions cut 4 bases from V and 2 bases from J, with 9 bases between. Germline lookup yields CDR1 MGHDK and CDR2 SYGVNS. CDR3 DNA sequence: TGTGCCAGCAGTGTGGCATTTCCCTATAATTCACCCCTCCACTTT. Its protein product is CASSVAFPYNSPLHF.

The chain joins TRBV5-1 to TRBJ2-7; D is undetermined. CDR1 SGHRS and CDR2 YFSETQ come from the germline V gene. The CDR3 is 13 amino acids. V was pared by 0 bases and J by 3 bases, with 7 bases between. This CDR3 is CASSLGSLYEQYF. CDR3 in DNA: TGCGCCAGCAGCTTGGGTTCTCTCTACGAGCAGTACTTC.

This chain links TRBV25-1 with TRBJ1-2; D is unresolved. In germline, CDR1 is MGHDK, CDR2 SYGVNS. Trimming left V 1 base short and J 8 bases short, with 11 bases between. There are 13 residues in the CDR3. The CDR3 protein is CASSEFPLEGYTF. CDR3 bases: TGTGCCAGCAGTGAATTCCCGTTAGAAGGCTACACCTTC.